This T cell receptor beta chain was profiled in a study of T cells in Graves' hyperthyroidism and ophthalmopathy (dated by TCRdb to the late 2010s). The study in broad terms: Peripheral blood samples were taken at initial diagnosis, before any treatment was given. TCR V-J signatures able to tell the groups apart were searched for in a discovery cohort of more than 90 patients, of whom over 40 had Graves' ophthalmopathy and some 60 had stable Graves' hyperthyroidism. After blood sampling, hyperthyroidism patients were treated with methimazole at a starting dose of 30 mg daily, and ophthalmopathy patients were treated with high-dose intravenous methylprednisolone. The 75 to 100 discovery patients were divided at random into training and test sets in a 7:3 ratio. The paper reports TCR Vbeta CDR3 sequencing of approximately 140 peripheral blood samples: approximately 41 ophthalmopathy, around 80 hyperthyroidism and around 17 progressor patients. In addition, the study compared T-cell repertoires in thyroid tissue and in blood from about 6 Graves' hyperthyroidism patients. Prospective prediction of ophthalmopathy was tested in an independent validation cohort consisting of some 18 hyperthyroidism patients and 17 patients who later progressed to ophthalmopathy. What the authors observed across the whole study: Most expanded thyroid clonotypes (frequency above 0.001) were also detected in blood, suggesting blood repertoires may reflect thyroid immune responses. In validation, the model predicted progression to ophthalmopathy with 55% to 71% sensitivity and approximately 72% specificity, a median of 6.5 months before onset. No statistical method was used to set the sample size in advance, and investigators knew the group allocation. In cross-validation, a model built on a 13 V-J signature told ophthalmopathy apart from stable hyperthyroidism with over 85% sensitivity and roughly 81% specificity, and in testing the same model reached 80%/75%.

Stable Graves' hyperthyroidism was defined as no progression to ophthalmopathy during 18 months of follow-up. Hyperthyroidism patients were newly diagnosed, with disease duration under 2 months, and aged 18 to 65 years. Any patient with an uncontrolled infection, another autoimmune disease, pregnancy or lactation was excluded. Clinical symptoms, serum thyroxine and TRAb, thyroid ultrasound, and orbital computed tomography formed the basis for the diagnoses. Ficoll-Paque density gradient centrifugation was used to isolate PBMCs from 10 ml of fresh peripheral blood. Total RNA was extracted with Trizol reagent, and quality was checked on an Agilent 2100 Bioanalyzer. This clonotype has only a few counts. Its antigen target is currently unknown. Base quality data are lacking; no much larger clone is found one base away. The TCR beta CDR3 regions were amplified from RNA transcripts. A first-round RT-PCR of the TCR CDR3 used the HTBI primer set with the Qiagen OneStep RT-PCR kit. A second multiplex PCR round built the libraries, followed by size selection and purification. Libraries were sequenced paired-end with 100 bp reads on an Illumina HiSeq2000. For the original study's pipeline: Raw data were processed with SOAPnuke, discarding reads with adapters, uncalled bases, mean Phred below 15, or no exact constant-primer or identifier match. High-quality paired reads were merged using COPE v1.2.5, and each unique nucleotide sequence was defined as a clonotype. MiTCR v1.1 was used to align clonotypes to the IMGT TRBV, TRBD and TRBJ reference segments. Analysis was restricted to V-J combinations with a frequency above 0.0001, which covered approximately 99% of repertoires. A TCS score was defined as the ratio of F50 (clonal expansion) to E x V (chaos), with BLOSUM62-based TCRdist applied between CDR3 peptides within each V-J. Welch's t-statistics and random forest reduced approximately 520 V-J features to around 14, which were used in a naive Bayes classifier (R e1071). The public reads were reanalyzed by TCRdb: fastp trimming at Q25, MiXCR alignment, in-frame beta chains only. Rows merge per CDR3 protein into single entries with the most common DNA and genes. The V and J calls were determined by TCRdb, not by the authors. The sample includes hundreds of thousands of distinct CDR3 sequences, with roughly 14% observed a single time. Clones ranked in the top ten supply roughly 7.7% of the sample.

V is cut by 4 bases and J by 1 base, and the space between the germline ends is 11 bases. For CDR1 and CDR2, the germline V gene (reference sequence) lists SGHNT and YYREEE. The CDR3 sequence holds 14 residues, the cysteine and phenylalanine included. The read is trimmed to its CDR3 DNA, 42 bases read in frame from base 1. The receptor's source is a woman younger than 35 with Graves' hyperthyroidism. Sequences were obtained from blood. The chain employs TRBV5-4 and TRBJ2-5; a tentative D match to TRBD2 spans 6 bases. The CDR3: CASSPGDSQETQYF. The sequenced DNA: TGTGCCAGCAGCCCGGGAGATTCCCAAGAGACCCAGTACTTC. Beyond the CDR3, the reference TRBV5-4 and TRBJ2-5 genes provide the residues; the full variable domain reads: ETGVTQSPTHLIKTRGQQVTLRCSSQSGHNTVSWYQQALGQGPQFIFQYYREEENGRGNFPPRFSGLQFPNYSSELNVNALELDDSALYLCASSPGDSQETQYFGPGTRLLVL.